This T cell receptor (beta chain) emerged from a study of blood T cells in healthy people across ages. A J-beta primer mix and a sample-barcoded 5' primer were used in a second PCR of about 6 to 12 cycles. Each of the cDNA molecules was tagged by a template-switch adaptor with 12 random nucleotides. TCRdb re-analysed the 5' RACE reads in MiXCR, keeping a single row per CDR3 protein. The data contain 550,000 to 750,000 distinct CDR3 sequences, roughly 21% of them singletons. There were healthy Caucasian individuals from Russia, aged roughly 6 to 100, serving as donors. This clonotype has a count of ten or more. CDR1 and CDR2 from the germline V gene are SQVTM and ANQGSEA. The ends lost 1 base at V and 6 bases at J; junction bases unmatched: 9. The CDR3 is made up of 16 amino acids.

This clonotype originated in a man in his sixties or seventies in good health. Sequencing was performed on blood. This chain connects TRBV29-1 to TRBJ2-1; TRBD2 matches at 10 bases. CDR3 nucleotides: TGCAGCGTTGAAGCGCCTAGCGGGAGTTATGGCAATGAGCAGTTCTTC. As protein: CSVEAPSGSYGNEQFF.